These 30 T cell receptor beta chains originate from one sample sequenced in a study of neurological immune-mediated disorders. Via MiXCR, TCRdb re-called the 5' RACE reads, giving one row per CDR3 protein. Of more than 95,000 distinct CDR3 sequences detected, less than 14% appear once; the ten largest clones hold approximately 3.3%. Time point defined: longitudinal time-point 3. Source material: PBMCs. The receptors were gathered from a female donor with HTLV-1-associated myelopathy (HAM/TSP).

There are many counts of this clonotype. The rearrangement joins TRBV5-1 to TRBJ1-2; 8 positions agree with TRBD1. V gave up 3 bases and J gave up 3 bases; unmatched junction bases: 7. CDR3 length: 15 residues. Per the germline V gene, CDR1 is SGHRS and CDR2 is YFSETQ. CDR3 region: CASSYGQGLHYGYTF. The DNA of the CDR3 is TGCGCCAGCAGCTATGGACAGGGACTGCACTATGGCTACACCTTC.

This clonotype was seen many times. This chain uses TRBV20-1 with TRBJ2-5; TRBD1 aligns across 12 bases. The V gene end was trimmed by 3 bases and the J gene end by 4 bases; junction bases not matched to a gene: 6. This CDR3 is built from 15 residues. The germline gives CDR1 DFQATT, CDR2 SNEGSKA (reference sequence). The CDR3 sequence is CSASQGTGGRETQYF. CDR3 nucleotides: TGCAGTGCTAGTCAGGGGACAGGGGGCCGAGAGACCCAGTACTTC.

The gene calls are TRBV4-2 and TRBJ2-3, with 10 positions matching TRBD2. The junction had 11 bases not matched to a gene; V was cut back by 1 base and J by 1 base. Germline V gene sequence: CDR1 LGHNA, CDR2 YNFKEQ. CDR3 length: 19 amino acids. CDR3 nucleotides: TGTGCCAGCAGCCAAGGAACTAGCGGGGCGGGTGGAGGCACAGATACGCAGTATTTT. Translated: CASSQGTSGAGGGTDTQYF.

This clonotype has a count of ten or more. This sequence joins TRBV20-1 and TRBJ2-1; D gene uncertain. The CDR3 is 12 amino acids. Trimming removed 4 bases from V and 7 bases from J, with 11 bases in between. CDR1 and CDR2 (germline): DFQATT, SNEGSKA (reference sequence). The CDR3 here is CSATGVWNEQFF. The DNA of the CDR3 is TGCAGTGCTACCGGAGTATGGAATGAGCAGTTCTTC.

This clonotype has at least ten counts. The rearrangement uses TRBV5-1 and TRBJ2-7; TRBD1 matches 7 bases. J was trimmed by 2 bases and V by 0 bases; bases with no gene match: 5. This CDR3 has 15 residues. In germline, CDR1 is SGHRS, CDR2 YFSETQ. The CDR3, as DNA: TGCGCCAGCAGCTTGGACAGGGGTCGGCCCTACGAGCAGTACTTC. Amino acid sequence: CASSLDRGRPYEQYF.

This clonotype appeared many times. The V gene is TRBV10-1, the J gene TRBJ1-2, with a tentative D call TRBD1 (5 bases). CDR1 is WNHNN, CDR2 SYGVQD, per germline (reference sequence). This CDR3 spans 13 amino acids. Trimming removed 4 bases at V and 2 bases at J, with 8 bases between. DNA for the CDR3: TGCGCCAGCAGTGCGGGACGGAACTATGGCTACACCTTC. Protein product: CASSAGRNYGYTF.

This clonotype was found many times. The chain uses TRBV5-6 and TRBJ2-7; TRBD1 matches at 8 bases. The ends lost 5 bases at V and 9 bases at J; junction bases unmatched: 16. The germline CDR1 and CDR2 sequences are SGHDT and YYEEEE. The length of the CDR3 is 15 residues. In DNA form, the CDR3 reads TGTGCCAGCAGGGTCTTCCGATGGACAGGGCAGTTGCAGTACTTC. Its translation: CASRVFRWTGQLQYF.

This clonotype was detected ten times or more. This rearrangement joins TRBV6-5 to TRBJ1-2; D remains ambiguous. V was cut by 6 bases and J by 4 bases, with 15 bases left in between. Germline values: CDR1 MNHEY, CDR2 SVGAGI. The CDR3 covers 14 residues. Written as DNA, the CDR3 is TGTGCCAGCAGACCAACCGACGCGGGCTATGGCTACACCTTC. Residues: CASRPTDAGYGYTF.

The CDR3 nucleotides are TGCGCCAGCAGCCCACAGGGGTCGGATTCACCCCTCCACTTT. Translated, it gives CASSPQGSDSPLHF. The chain recombines TRBV5-1 with TRBJ1-6; 7 nucleotides match TRBD1. The ends lost 4 bases at V and 8 bases at J; junction bases unmatched: 6. The CDR3 runs 14 residues. Per germline, CDR1 SGHRS and CDR2 YFSETQ. The full variable domain, in which reference TRBV5-1 and TRBJ1-6 provide the parts outside the CDR3, is KAGVTQTPRYLIKTRGQQVTLSCSPISGHRSVSWYQQTPGQGLQFLFEYFSETQRNKGNFPGRFSGRQFSNSRSEMNVSTLELGDSALYLCASSPQGSDSPLHFGNGTRLTVT.

The chain employs TRBV7-3 and TRBJ1-1; tentatively, D is TRBD1 (5 bases). The length of the CDR3 is 14 residues. Germline V lookup: CDR1 SGHTA, CDR2 FQGTGA. Deletions cut 5 bases from V and 3 bases from J, with 13 bases between. The CDR3 DNA reads as TGTGCCAGCAGCCCCCGCCAGGGTGACACTGAAGCTTTCTTT. Its protein product is CASSPRQGDTEAFF.

This clonotype showed up many times. The V call is TRBV12-3 or TRBV12-4, the J call TRBJ2-3; 9 positions match TRBD2. This CDR3 has 16 residues. J was trimmed by 1 base and V by 4 bases; bases with no gene match: 6. The CDR3 DNA sequence: TGTGCCAGCAGTTCCCACTTAGCGGGGGGCACAGATACGCAGTATTTT. This encodes CASSSHLAGGTDTQYF.

This clonotype was picked up a small number of times. This chain joins TRBV20-1 and TRBJ2-1, with 9 bases that match TRBD2. The germline V gene has CDR1 DFQATT and CDR2 SNEGSKA (reference sequence). The CDR3 is 15 amino acids. V lost 3 bases, J lost 2 bases, and 5 bases stayed unmatched. The CDR3 here is CSASAASGAYNEQFF. In nucleotides, the CDR3 is TGCAGTGCTAGTGCAGCTAGCGGGGCCTACAATGAGCAGTTCTTC.

This clonotype was counted at least ten times. The chain employs TRBV10-3 and TRBJ2-2; D might be TRBD1 (6 bases). The V end lost 6 bases, the J end lost 5 bases, and 13 bases lay between the germline ends. This CDR3 is built from 14 residues. Germline lookup yields CDR1 ENHRY and CDR2 SYGVKD. Here the CDR3 DNA reads TGTGCCATCAGGGGGACAAAGAATACCGGGGAGCTGTTTTTT. Its protein product is CAIRGTKNTGELFF.

The chain has TRBV6-5 and TRBJ2-7, with 7 bases that match TRBD1. This CDR3 spans 14 amino acids. Germline CDR1 MNHEY, CDR2 SVGAGI. The ends lost 6 bases at V and 2 bases at J; junction bases unmatched: 7. The CDR3 region has the DNA TGTGCCAGCAGCAACCACAGGGGTCCCTACGAGCAGTACTTC. This translates into CASSNHRGPYEQYF.

This clonotype came up many times. V and J are TRBV20-1 and TRBJ1-1; D might be TRBD1 (6 bases). This CDR3 has 14 residues. Germline V lookup: CDR1 DFQATT, CDR2 SNEGSKA (reference sequence). The V gene lost 8 bases and the J gene lost 8 bases, with 24 bases spanning the gap. CDR3 sequence reads: CSTLVAGALSEAFF. The CDR3 bases are TGCAGTACCCTGGTGGCGGGGGCGCTTTCCGAAGCTTTCTTT.

This clonotype has ten or more counts. The chain combines TRBV10-2 with TRBJ2-5; D is unclear. CDR3 size: 12 residues. Germline-derived CDR1 and CDR2 are WSHSY and SAAADI. The V end was cut by 3 bases, the J end by 5 bases, with 7 bases between. CDR3 coding DNA: TGCGCCAGCAGTGAATCACGGGAGACCCAGTACTTC. Translation: CASSESRETQYF.

A note on this clonotype: Its ends do not fully match the called genes, so a read error is possible. J is TRBJ2-5 and V is TRBV27, with D unclear. Germline CDR1 MNHEY, CDR2 SMNVEV (reference sequence). The CDR3 has 14 residues. This CDR3 is CSSSTHVTLETQYF. In DNA, the CDR3 is TGTTCCAGCAGTACCCATGTCACACTAGAGACCCAGTACTTC.

This clonotype was detected only a few times. The chain employs TRBV12-3 or TRBV12-4 and TRBJ1-1; D is uncertain. V was shortened by 6 bases and J by 3 bases, with 11 bases between the two germline ends. CDR3 length equals 13 residues. The CDR3 is CASSSTFDTEAFF. The CDR3 nucleotides read TGTGCCAGCAGCTCCACCTTTGACACTGAAGCTTTCTTT.

The chain joins TRBV4-2 to TRBJ1-2; TRBD1 might be the D (6 bases). The germline V gene has CDR1 LGHNA and CDR2 YNFKEQ. Deletions cut 0 bases from V and 5 bases from J, with 13 bases between. The CDR3 runs 15 residues. The CDR3 bases are TGTGCCAGCAGCCAAGATAGTGGGACAAGATATGGCTACACCTTC. This gives the protein CASSQDSGTRYGYTF.

This clonotype was found many times. The chain's CDR3 is CASSFGMGQGPNYEQYF. CDR3 bases: TGTGCCAGCAGCTTCGGGATGGGACAGGGCCCCAACTACGAGCAGTACTTC. The chain uses TRBV5-5 and TRBJ2-7; TRBD1 aligns across 9 bases. CDR3 length: 17 amino acids. V lost 2 bases and J lost 3; bases outside the gene matches: 12. Germline-derived CDR1 and CDR2 are SGHKS and YYEKEE (reference sequence).

This clonotype was detected many times. CDR3 in DNA: TGCAGTGCTAGAGATCAGCGGGGGGGCTTGGAGACCCAGTACTTC. Translating gives CSARDQRGGLETQYF. This chain joins TRBV20-1 and TRBJ2-5, with TRBD2 matching 10 bases. There are 15 residues in the CDR3. J lost 5 bases, V lost 0 bases, and 6 bases had no gene match. Germline CDR1 reads DFQATT; CDR2 reads SNEGSKA (reference sequence).

This clonotype came up many times. The rearrangement uses TRBV20-1 and TRBJ2-3, with 7 bases matching TRBD1. Trimming removed 7 bases from V and 0 bases from J; junction bases left unmatched: 7. CDR3 length equals 14 residues. Germline V gene sequence: CDR1 DFQATT, CDR2 SNEGSKA (reference sequence). The CDR3 DNA is TGCAGTGTCTTGACAGGGTTTAGCACAGATACGCAGTATTTT. It codes for CSVLTGFSTDTQYF.

A single count supports this clonotype. The chain is built from TRBV5-6 and TRBJ2-3; 11 bases match TRBD2. Looked up from germline, CDR1 is SGHDT and CDR2 is YYEEEE. Trimming took 2 bases from V and 4 from J; bases not matched to a gene: 12. This CDR3 has 18 residues. Here the CDR3 reads CASSLGSGGAFSADTQYF. DNA of the CDR3: TGTGCCAGCAGCTTAGGTAGCGGGGGGGCCTTTTCAGCAGATACGCAGTATTTT.

This clonotype was counted a single time. This may be a read error, as it is one base from a much larger clone. The CDR3 region has the DNA TGCAGTGCGGTGAACAATGAAGCTTTCTTT. This gives the protein CSAVNNEAFF. The chain combines TRBV20-1 with TRBJ1-1; D gene unclear. Germline CDR1 DFQATT, CDR2 SNEGSKA (reference sequence). CDR3 length: 10 residues.

This clonotype was picked up many times. The J gene is TRBJ2-7, the V gene TRBV29-1; maybe TRBD1 (5 bases). In germline, CDR1 is SQVTM, CDR2 ANQGSEA. The CDR3 totals 12 residues. V was pared by 6 bases and J by 2 bases, with 11 bases between. Here the CDR3 DNA reads TGCAGCGTGGTTACAGGAACCTACGAGCAGTACTTC. This sequence encodes CSVVTGTYEQYF.

With regard to this clonotype: Being one base from a much bigger clone, this may be a read error. The J gene is TRBJ1-4, the V gene TRBV4-1, with 9 bases matching TRBD1. The CDR3 has 16 amino acids. Germline V CDR1 and CDR2: MGHRA, YSYEKL. The CDR3 nucleotides are TGCGCCAACAGCTTGGAAGGGACAGGGTTTGGTGAAAAACTGTTTTTT. The encoded protein is CANSLEGTGFGEKLFF.

This clonotype has ten or more counts. The chain is built from TRBV29-1 and TRBJ1-1, with a weak D call TRBD1 (6 bases). Germline assignment: CDR1 SQVTM and CDR2 ANQGSEA. The V and J ends lost 4 bases and 0 bases respectively, with 12 bases between them. The CDR3 spans 14 residues. As DNA, the CDR3 is TGCAGCGTTGGTGGGGGACACCTGAACACTGAAGCTTTCTTT. It encodes CSVGGGHLNTEAFF.

This clonotype showed up many times. The genes are TRBV5-1 and TRBJ1-1, with D possibly being TRBD1 (6 bases). The length of the CDR3 is 13 residues. Looked up from germline, CDR1 is SGHRS and CDR2 is YFSETQ. V lost 5 bases to trimming and J lost 1 base, with 9 bases between them. Here the CDR3 DNA reads TGCGCCAGCAGGTCAGGGGAGAACACTGAAGCTTTCTTT. Translation: CASRSGENTEAFF.

This clonotype was seen at least ten times. V gene TRBV5-5 combines with J gene TRBJ2-2; D is unclear. The CDR3 runs 11 residues. Germline V gene lookup returns CDR1 SGHKS and CDR2 YYEKEE (reference sequence). V lost 5 bases to trimming and J lost 6 bases, with 5 bases between them. The CDR3 region has the DNA TGTGCCAGCAGGCCCTCCGGGGAGCTGTTTTTT. Protein: CASRPSGELFF.

In this sample, this clonotype turned up many times. Written as DNA, the CDR3 is TGCAGTGCTAGTGGGCAAGGGACCTCATGGGGGACCCAGTACTTC. Translating gives CSASGQGTSWGTQYF. This chain connects TRBV20-1 to TRBJ2-5; possibly TRBD1 or TRBD2 for D (5 bases each). Trimming took off 3 bases at V and 7 bases at J, with 21 bases between the two ends. In germline, CDR1 is DFQATT, CDR2 SNEGSKA (reference sequence). The CDR3 contains 15 residues.